This T cell receptor beta chain was recovered during a study of cytomegalovirus exposure and HLA in healthy donors. Findings and caveats of the study: Through in vitro validation, three CMV-associated chains were shown to be specific for CMV antigens. Most TCRs appeared rarely, but some public TCRs recurred in many donors.

The study ran its PCR with 60 Vbeta and 13 Jbeta primers. TCRdb's table, derived via immunoSEQ multiplex PCR, lists solely in-frame clones and lacks some. This sample's table has about 110,000 clones. About this clone itself: Its specificity is not known. A junction boundary mismatches the germline segment, possibly from a read error. This specimen includes other DNA sequences encoding the same CDR3.

The sequence was obtained from a man aged 25-40 years in good health and CMV-seronegative. Sequencing was performed on PBMCs.

CDR3 nucleotide sequence: TGTGCCAGCAGCGTAGCACAGGGGGCGACTAATGAAAAGCTGTTTTTT. It codes for CASSVAQGATNEKLFF. The J gene is TRBJ1-4, the V gene TRBV9; 9 bases line up with TRBD1. Germline V gene sequence: CDR1 SGDLS, CDR2 YYNGEE. The CDR3 is 16 amino acids.